The clone carrying this TCR beta chain was seen only once. The CDR3 length is 15 residues. Trimming took 2 bases from V and 2 from J, leaving 13 bases between them. This record comes from a study of blood T cells in healthy people across ages. It was with a sample-barcoded 5' primer and a J-beta primer mix that a second PCR of roughly 6 to 12 cycles was run. TCRdb ran MiXCR on the 5' RACE reads and lists one entry per CDR3 protein. The top ten clones hold about two fifths of a sample with about 640,000 distinct CDR3 sequences, around three fifths of them seen once. Sequenced input: blood. The genes are TRBV12-3 or TRBV12-4 and TRBJ2-7; D might be TRBD1 (5 bases). The clonotype was recovered from a man aged 60-69 years in good health. DNA of the CDR3: TGTGCCAGCAGTTTATGGGGCGAAAGGGCCTACGAGCAGTACTTC. It specifies CASSLWGERAYEQYF.